A selection of T cell receptor beta chains follows, all from one sample in a study of T-cell reconstitution after alpha-beta-depleted transplantation in children. One entry per CDR3 protein, called by TCRdb with MiXCR from the PCR reads. The table records about 610,000 distinct CDR3 sequences, 25% to 30% of them present only once. Sequenced material: PBMCs, taken before TCRalphabeta/CD19-depleted stem cell transplant. Receptors were obtained from a boy under two years old with Wiskott-Aldrich syndrome, due to receive a stem cell transplant. Both conserved end residues are part of each CDR3. D genes are given only for firm matches. The size field is filled for only some rows; it gives once, few, many or a size class.

J: TRBJ2-5; length: 16; size: NA; D: TRBD2; V: TRBV11-2; DNA: TGTGCCAGCAGCTTATTACCGGGAGGGCCTGCAGAGACCCAGTACTTC; CDR3: CASSLLPGGPAETQYF
J: TRBJ1-2; length: 15; size: few; D: NA; V: TRBV7-2; DNA: TGTGCCAGCAGCTTAGGGCAGGGTGGCAACTATGGCTACACCTTC; CDR3: CASSLGQGGNYGYTF
J: TRBJ2-7; length: 15; size: NA; D: TRBD2; V: TRBV5-1; DNA: TGCGCCAGCAGCCTGGATTATAGCGGGAGTGACGAGCAGTACTTC; CDR3: CASSLDYSGSDEQYF
J: TRBJ2-3; length: 12; size: many; D: NA; V: TRBV10-1; DNA: TGCGCCAGCAGTGAGTCCTCAGATACGCAGTATTTT; CDR3: CASSESSDTQYF
J: TRBJ2-7; length: 15; size: NA; D: TRBD2; V: TRBV18; DNA: TGTGCCAGCTCACCAGATAGCGGGTGGTCCTACGAGCAGTACTTC; CDR3: CASSPDSGWSYEQYF
J: TRBJ2-7; length: 13; size: NA; D: TRBD2; V: TRBV29-1; DNA: TGCAGCGTTGGACTAGCGGGGGCCTGCGAGCAGTACTTC; CDR3: CSVGLAGACEQYF
J: TRBJ1-4; length: 15; size: NA; D: NA; V: TRBV6-1; DNA: TGTGCCAGCAGTGAAGTCCTGGATATAAATGAAAAACTGTTTTTT; CDR3: CASSEVLDINEKLFF
J: TRBJ2-1; length: 16; size: few; D: TRBD2; V: TRBV3-1; DNA: TGTGCCAGCAGCCAAGACCTACTAGCGGGAGAAATTGTGCAGTTCTTC; CDR3: CASSQDLLAGEIVQFF
J: TRBJ2-7; length: 13; size: NA; D: NA; V: TRBV29-1; DNA: TGCAGCGCCGGAGGGTCGGGTGGCTACGAGCAGTACTTC; CDR3: CSAGGSGGYEQYF
J: TRBJ2-3; length: 17; size: NA; D: TRBD2; V: TRBV20-1; DNA: TGCAGTGCTAGAGATGGGGGAGCGGGAGGTAGCACAGATACGCAGTATTTT; CDR3: CSARDGGAGGSTDTQYF
J: TRBJ1-1; length: 13; size: few; D: NA; V: TRBV29-1; DNA: TGCAGCGTTGACAGGGCAAAGGGGACTGAAGCTTTCTTT; CDR3: CSVDRAKGTEAFF
J: TRBJ2-7; length: 11; size: NA; D: NA; V: TRBV29-1; DNA: TGCAGCGTTGATAGAGGGTCCGAGCAGTACTTC; CDR3: CSVDRGSEQYF
J: TRBJ2-3; length: 16; size: few; D: NA; V: TRBV5-5; DNA: TGTGCCAGCAGCTTCCTTCCTAGACTTAGCACAGATACGCAGTATTTT; CDR3: CASSFLPRLSTDTQYF
J: TRBJ1-2; length: 15; size: NA; D: TRBD1; V: TRBV20-1; DNA: TGCAGTGCTAGAGACATGGGACAGGGGGACTATGGCTACACCTTC; CDR3: CSARDMGQGDYGYTF
J: TRBJ2-1; length: 13; size: NA; D: NA; V: TRBV6-2/TRBV6-3; DNA: TGTGCCAGCAGTTACTCGAAGTACTCCTCGCAGTTCTTC; CDR3: CASSYSKYSSQFF
J: TRBJ2-1; length: 15; size: NA; D: TRBD1; V: TRBV20-1; DNA: TGCAGTGCCACTGGGACAGCTAGCTCCTACAATGAGCAGTTCTTC; CDR3: CSATGTASSYNEQFF
J: TRBJ2-1; length: 18; size: NA; D: NA; V: TRBV12-3/TRBV12-4; DNA: TGTGCCAGCAGTTTACATGGAACTATGATCCTGGTTTACAATGAGCAGTTCTTC; CDR3: CASSLHGTMILVYNEQFF
J: TRBJ1-1; length: 14; size: few; D: NA; V: TRBV20-1; DNA: TGCAGTGCTAGAGATCTAATGATGAACACTGAAGCTTTCTTT; CDR3: CSARDLMMNTEAFF
J: TRBJ2-5; length: 15; size: NA; D: TRBD1; V: TRBV18; DNA: TGTGCCAGCTCACCGGTGACAGGGGGGGAGGCGACCCAGTACTTC; CDR3: CASSPVTGGEATQYF
J: TRBJ2-3; length: 13; size: few; D: NA; V: TRBV7-8; DNA: TGTGCCAGCAGCCCATCAGCAGGCGATACGCAGTATTTT; CDR3: CASSPSAGDTQYF